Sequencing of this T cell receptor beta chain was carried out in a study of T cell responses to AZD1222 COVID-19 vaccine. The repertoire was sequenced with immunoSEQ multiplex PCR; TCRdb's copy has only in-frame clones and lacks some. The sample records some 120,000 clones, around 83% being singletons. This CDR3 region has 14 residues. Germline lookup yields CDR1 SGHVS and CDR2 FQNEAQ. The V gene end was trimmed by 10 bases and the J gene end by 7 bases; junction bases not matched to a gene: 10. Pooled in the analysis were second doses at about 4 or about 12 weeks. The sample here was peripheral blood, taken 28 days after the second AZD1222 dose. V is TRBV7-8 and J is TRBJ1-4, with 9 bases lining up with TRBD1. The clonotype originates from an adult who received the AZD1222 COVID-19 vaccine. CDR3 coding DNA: TGTGCCACCTCACCCCGGGACAGGGCTGAAAAACTGTTTTTT. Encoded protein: CATSPRDRAEKLFF.